This T cell receptor beta chain was sequenced during a study of blood T cells in healthy people across ages. The use of a sample-barcoded 5' primer and a J-beta primer mix characterized a second PCR of about 7 to 12 cycles. TCRdb re-called the 5' RACE reads with MiXCR, one entry per CDR3 protein. Of approximately 290,000 distinct CDR3 sequences listed, roughly 26% are singletons. This CDR3 has 16 residues. With 0 bases removed from V and 2 bases from J, the gap between germline ends came to 11 bases. The germline V gene has CDR1 MRHNA and CDR2 SNTAGT. In regard to this clonotype: The target antigen is unknown.

Study-level points and caveats: Observed TCR beta diversity per million T cells went down as age went up. This fall followed a roughly linear course with age.

The V and J genes are TRBV6-4 and TRBJ2-1; D remains ambiguous. Sequenced material: blood. This clonotype originated in a woman aged 65 to 85 in good health. CDR3 loop: CASSDSLLGPYNEQFF. CDR3 sequence (DNA): TGTGCCAGCAGTGACTCCCTTCTCGGTCCCTACAATGAGCAGTTCTTC.